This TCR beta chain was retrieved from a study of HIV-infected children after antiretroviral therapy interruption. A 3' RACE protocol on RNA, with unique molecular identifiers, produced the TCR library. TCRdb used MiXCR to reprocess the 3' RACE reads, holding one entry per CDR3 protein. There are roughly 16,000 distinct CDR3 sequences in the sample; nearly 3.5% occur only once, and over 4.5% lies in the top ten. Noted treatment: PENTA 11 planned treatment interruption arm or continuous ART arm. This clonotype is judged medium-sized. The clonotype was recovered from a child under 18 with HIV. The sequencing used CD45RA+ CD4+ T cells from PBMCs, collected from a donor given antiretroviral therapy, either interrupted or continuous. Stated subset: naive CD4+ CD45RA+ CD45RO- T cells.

For the CDR3, the DNA is TGTGCCAGCAGCCCGGGACTCGAAGCTTTCTTT. Protein sequence: CASSPGLEAFF. The V gene is TRBV28, the J gene TRBJ1-1, with D possibly matching TRBD1 (5 bases). The CDR3 length is 11 residues. Trimming left V 6 bases short and J 8 bases short, with 10 bases between. Germline V lookup: CDR1 MDHEN, CDR2 SYDVKM. Together with reference TRBV28 and TRBJ1-1, the CDR3 gives the full variable domain: DVKVTQSSRYLVKRTGEKVFLECVQDMDHENMFWYRQDPGLGLRLIYFSYDVKMKEKGDIPEGYSVSREKKERFSLILESASTNQTSMYLCASSPGLEAFFGQGTRLTVV.